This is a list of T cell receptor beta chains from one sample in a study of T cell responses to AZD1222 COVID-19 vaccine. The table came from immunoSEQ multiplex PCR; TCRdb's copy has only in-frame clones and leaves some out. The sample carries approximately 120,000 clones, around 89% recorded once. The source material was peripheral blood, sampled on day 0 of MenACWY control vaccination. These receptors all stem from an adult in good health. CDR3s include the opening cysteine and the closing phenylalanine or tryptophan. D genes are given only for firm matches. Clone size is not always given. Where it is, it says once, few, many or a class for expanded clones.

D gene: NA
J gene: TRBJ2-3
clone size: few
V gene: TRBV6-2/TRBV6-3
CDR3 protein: CASSYLRGEGADTQYF
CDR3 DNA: TGTGCCAGCAGTTACCTCAGGGGAGAAGGGGCAGATACGCAGTATTTT

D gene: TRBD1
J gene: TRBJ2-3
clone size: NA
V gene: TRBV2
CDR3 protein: CASIDREPTDTQYF
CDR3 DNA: TGTGCCAGCATCGACAGGGAACCAACAGATACGCAGTATTTT

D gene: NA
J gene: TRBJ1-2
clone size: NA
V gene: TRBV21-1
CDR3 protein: CASSKDRTSNYGYTF
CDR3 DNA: TGTGCCAGCAGCAAGGACCGTACCTCTAACTATGGCTACACCTTC

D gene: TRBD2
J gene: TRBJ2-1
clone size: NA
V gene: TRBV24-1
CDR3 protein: CATSDLRMREGASYNEQFF
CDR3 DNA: TGTGCCACCAGTGATTTGCGTATGCGGGAGGGGGCCTCCTACAATGAGCAGTTCTTC

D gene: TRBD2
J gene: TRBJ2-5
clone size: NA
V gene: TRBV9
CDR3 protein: CASSAGLAGVETQYF
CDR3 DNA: TGTGCCAGCAGCGCAGGACTAGCGGGAGTAGAGACCCAGTACTTC

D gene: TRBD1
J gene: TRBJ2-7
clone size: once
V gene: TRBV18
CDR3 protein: CASSRTTGYSYEQYF
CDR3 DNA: TGTGCCAGCTCACGTACGACAGGGTACTCCTACGAGCAGTACTTC

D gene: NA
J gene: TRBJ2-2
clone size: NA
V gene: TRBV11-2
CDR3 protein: CASSSFRRSTGELFF
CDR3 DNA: TGTGCCAGCAGCTCCTTTAGGCGGAGCACCGGGGAGCTGTTTTTT

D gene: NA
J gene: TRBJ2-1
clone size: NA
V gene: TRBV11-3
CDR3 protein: CASSDGSTLNNEQFF
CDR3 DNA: TGTGCCAGCAGCGACGGGAGTACCCTTAACAATGAGCAGTTCTTC

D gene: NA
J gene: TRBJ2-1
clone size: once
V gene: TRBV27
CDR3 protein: CASSPLGISEGDRQFF
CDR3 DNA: TGTGCCAGCAGCCCATTGGGTATTTCGGAGGGTGATAGGCAGTTCTTC

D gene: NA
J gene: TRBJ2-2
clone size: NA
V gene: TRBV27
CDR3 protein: CASSFWAGELFF
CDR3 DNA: TGTGCCAGCAGTTTTTGGGCCGGGGAGCTGTTTTTT

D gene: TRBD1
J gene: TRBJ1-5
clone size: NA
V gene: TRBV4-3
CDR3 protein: CASSQEDRSDQPQHF
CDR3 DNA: TGCGCCAGCAGCCAAGAGGACAGGTCGGATCAGCCCCAGCATTTT

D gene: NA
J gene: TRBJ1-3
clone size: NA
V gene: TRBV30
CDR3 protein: CAWSVGGLLSGNTIYF
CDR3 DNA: TGTGCCTGGAGTGTGGGGGGGCTCCTCTCTGGAAACACCATATATTTT

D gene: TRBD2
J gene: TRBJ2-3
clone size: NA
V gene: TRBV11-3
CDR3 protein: CASSPGEGGRIDTQYF
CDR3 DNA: TGTGCCAGCAGCCCAGGAGAGGGCGGGAGGATAGATACGCAGTATTTT

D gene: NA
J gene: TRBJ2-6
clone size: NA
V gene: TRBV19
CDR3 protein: CASSTRTGSGANVLTF
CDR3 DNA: TGTGCCAGTAGTACCAGAACAGGCTCTGGGGCCAACGTCCTGACTTTC

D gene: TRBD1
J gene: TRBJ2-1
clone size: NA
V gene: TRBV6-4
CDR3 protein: CASSDIGGQGSNEQFF
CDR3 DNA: TGTGCCAGCAGTGACATAGGGGGACAGGGGAGCAATGAGCAGTTCTTC

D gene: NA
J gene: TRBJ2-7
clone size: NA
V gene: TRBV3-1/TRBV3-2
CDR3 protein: CASRGGKQGNIYEQYF
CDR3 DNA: TGTGCCAGCAGGGGAGGGAAACAGGGGAATATCTACGAGCAGTACTTC

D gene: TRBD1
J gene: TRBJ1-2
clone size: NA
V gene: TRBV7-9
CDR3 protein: CASSLNIPGQSYGYTF
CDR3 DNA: TGTGCCAGCAGCTTAAACATTCCGGGACAGTCTTATGGCTACACCTTC

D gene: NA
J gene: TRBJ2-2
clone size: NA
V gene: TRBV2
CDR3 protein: CASSYRINTGELFF
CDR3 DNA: TGTGCCAGCAGTTACAGGATTAACACCGGGGAGCTGTTTTTT

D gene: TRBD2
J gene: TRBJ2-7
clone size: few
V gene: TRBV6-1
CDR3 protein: CASSEARAGGFYEQYF
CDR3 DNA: TGTGCCAGCAGTGAAGCTCGAGCGGGAGGGTTTTACGAGCAGTACTTC

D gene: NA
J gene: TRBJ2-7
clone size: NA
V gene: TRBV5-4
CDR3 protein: CASRKDSDSYEQYF
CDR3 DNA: TGTGCCAGCAGAAAGGACAGTGACTCCTACGAGCAGTACTTC

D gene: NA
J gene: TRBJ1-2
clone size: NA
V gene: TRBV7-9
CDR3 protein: CASSLDFGFGPPNYGYTF
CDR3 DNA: TGTGCCAGCAGCTTAGATTTCGGTTTCGGGCCCCCTAACTATGGCTACACCTTC

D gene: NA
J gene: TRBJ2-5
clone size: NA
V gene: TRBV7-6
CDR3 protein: CASSLEGFSETQYF
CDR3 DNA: TGTGCCAGCAGCTTAGAAGGTTTTTCGGAGACCCAGTACTTC

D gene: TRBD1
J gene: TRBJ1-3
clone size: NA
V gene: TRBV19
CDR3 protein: CASSTSGTGDGNTIYF
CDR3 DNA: TGTGCCAGTAGTACATCCGGGACAGGGGACGGAAACACCATATATTTT

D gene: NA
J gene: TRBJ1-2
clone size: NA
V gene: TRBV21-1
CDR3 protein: CASTQGETTNYGYTF
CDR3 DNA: TGTGCCAGCACCCAGGGGGAGACAACTAACTATGGCTACACCTTC

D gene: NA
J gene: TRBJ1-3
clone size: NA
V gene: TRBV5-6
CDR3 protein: CASSPDPGYSGNTIYF
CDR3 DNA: TGTGCCAGCAGCCCCGACCCTGGGTACTCTGGAAACACCATATATTTT

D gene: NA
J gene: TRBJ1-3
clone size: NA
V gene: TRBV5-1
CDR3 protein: CASSEDGSSGNTIYF
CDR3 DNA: TGCGCCAGCAGCGAGGACGGGAGCTCTGGAAACACCATATATTTT

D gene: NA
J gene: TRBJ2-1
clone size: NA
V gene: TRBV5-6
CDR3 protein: CASSYVGAGPYNEQFF
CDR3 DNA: TGTGCCAGCAGCTATGTTGGGGCGGGACCTTACAATGAGCAGTTCTTC

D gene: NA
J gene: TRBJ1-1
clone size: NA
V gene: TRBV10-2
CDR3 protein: CASRLGTGNTEAFF
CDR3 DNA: TGCGCCAGCAGGCTAGGGACGGGGAACACTGAAGCTTTCTTT

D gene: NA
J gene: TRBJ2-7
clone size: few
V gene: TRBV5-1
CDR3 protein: CASSDSPQAHEQYF
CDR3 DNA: TGCGCCAGCAGCGATTCTCCGCAGGCCCACGAGCAGTACTTC

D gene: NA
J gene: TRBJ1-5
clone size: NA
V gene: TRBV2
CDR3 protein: CASSEGHSVGPQHF
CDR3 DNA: TGTGCCAGCAGCGAGGGACACTCCGTAGGGCCCCAGCATTTT

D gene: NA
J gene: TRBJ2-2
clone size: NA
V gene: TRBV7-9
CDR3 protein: CASSRRGDRTGELFF
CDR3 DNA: TGTGCCAGCAGCCGTAGGGGGGATAGGACCGGGGAGCTGTTTTTT

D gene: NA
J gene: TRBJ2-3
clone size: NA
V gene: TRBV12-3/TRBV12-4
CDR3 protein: CASSFISLDTQYF
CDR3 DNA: TGTGCCAGCAGTTTTATCTCCCTGGATACGCAGTATTTT

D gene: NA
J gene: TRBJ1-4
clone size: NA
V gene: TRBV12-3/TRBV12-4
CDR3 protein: CASTPTGNEKLFF
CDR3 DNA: TGTGCCAGCACCCCGACCGGGAATGAAAAACTGTTTTTT

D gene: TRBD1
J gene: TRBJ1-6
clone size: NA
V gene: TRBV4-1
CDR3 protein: CASSHKNRDSFYNSPLHF
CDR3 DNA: TGCGCCAGCAGCCACAAAAACCGGGACAGCTTCTATAATTCACCCCTCCACTTT

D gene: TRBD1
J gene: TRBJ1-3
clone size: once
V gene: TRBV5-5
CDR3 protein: CASSVRTGNSGNTIYF
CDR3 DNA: TGTGCCAGCAGCGTTCGGACAGGCAACTCTGGAAACACCATATATTTT

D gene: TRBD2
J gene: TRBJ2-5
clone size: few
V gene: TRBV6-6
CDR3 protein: CASSLIKSAGYPNQETQYF
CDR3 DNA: TGTGCCAGCAGTCTAATTAAATCAGCGGGATATCCCAACCAAGAGACCCAGTACTTC

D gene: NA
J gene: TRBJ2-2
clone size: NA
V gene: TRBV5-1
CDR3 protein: CASSTLLENTGELFF
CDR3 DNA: TGCGCCAGCAGCACCCTACTAGAGAACACCGGGGAGCTGTTTTTT

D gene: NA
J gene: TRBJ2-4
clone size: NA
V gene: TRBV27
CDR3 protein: CASSLRGGGNIQYF
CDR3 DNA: TGTGCCAGCAGTTTAAGGGGGGGAGGTAACATTCAGTACTTC

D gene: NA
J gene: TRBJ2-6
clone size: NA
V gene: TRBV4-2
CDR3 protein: CASSPQETGANVLTF
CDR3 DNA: TGTGCCAGCAGCCCGCAGGAAACTGGGGCCAACGTCCTGACTTTC

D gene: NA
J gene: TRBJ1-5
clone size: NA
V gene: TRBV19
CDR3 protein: CASSITEYSNQPQHF
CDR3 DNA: TGTGCCAGTAGTATCACAGAGTATAGCAATCAGCCCCAGCATTTT

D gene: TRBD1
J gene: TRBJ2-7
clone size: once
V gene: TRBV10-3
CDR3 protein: CAISRDRTSYEQYF
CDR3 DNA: TGTGCCATCAGTCGGGACAGGACTTCCTACGAGCAGTACTTC

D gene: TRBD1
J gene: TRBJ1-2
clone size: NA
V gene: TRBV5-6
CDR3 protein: CASSLGPGQVGGYTF
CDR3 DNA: TGTGCCAGCAGCTTGGGTCCGGGACAGGTGGGAGGCTACACCTTC

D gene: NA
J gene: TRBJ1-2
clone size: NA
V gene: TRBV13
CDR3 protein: CATQNKMVINYGYTF
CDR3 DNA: TGTGCCACCCAGAATAAAATGGTAATTAACTATGGCTACACCTTC